The 23 T cell receptor beta chains in this list originate from one sample, sequenced in a study of robustness of blood B and T cell sequencing. cDNA was made with a 5' template-switch oligo adding a universal priming site. A 12-nucleotide random UMI in the template-switch oligo labeled every cDNA molecule. A single record per CDR3 protein comes from TCRdb applying MiXCR to the PCR reads. The table lists roughly 4,000 distinct CDR3 sequences, 50% of them singletons, with over 20% in the top ten. mRNA, not genomic DNA, served as the source for TCR beta repertoires. Sequencing input: peripheral blood. The receptors were sampled from a human donor in good health.

This clonotype was observed a handful of times. V is TRBV11-1 and J is TRBJ2-7; 8 positions match TRBD1. CDR3 length: 14 residues. V dropped 4 bases and J dropped 2; count of bases not matched to a gene: 4. Germline V gene data show CDR1 as SGHAT and CDR2 as FQDESV (reference sequence). CDR3 loop: CASSYGQGPYEQYF. The CDR3 coding sequence is TGTGCCAGCAGCTACGGACAGGGTCCCTACGAGCAGTACTTC.

CDR3 DNA sequence: TGCGCCAGCCAACCTGGGCTGGCGGTTACAGATACGCAGTATTTT. This translates into CASQPGLAVTDTQYF. This rearrangement joins TRBV10-1 to TRBJ2-3, with unresolved D. Trimming shortened V by 8 bases and J by 3 bases, and 18 bases separated the two germline ends. The CDR3 sequence is 15 residues long. Per germline, CDR1 WNHNN and CDR2 SYGVQD (reference sequence).

The rearrangement joins TRBV5-1 to TRBJ1-1; 9 nucleotides align to TRBD1. In germline, CDR1 is SGHRS, CDR2 YFSETQ. This CDR3 is 15 amino acids long. J lost 8 bases, V lost 4 bases, and 12 bases had no gene match. The CDR3 DNA sequence: TGCGCCAGCAGCATACCGACAGGGGGGCCTGAAGAAGCTTTCTTT. Its protein product is CASSIPTGGPEEAFF.

The V call is TRBV12-3 or TRBV12-4, the J call TRBJ1-2; no reliable D call. The CDR3 runs 13 residues. Trimming pared 5 bases from V and 4 bases from J, leaving 11 bases between. The CDR3 bases are TGTGCCAGCAGTATAGGGTACGGCTATGGCTACACCTTC. It specifies CASSIGYGYGYTF.

V is TRBV24-1 and J is TRBJ2-3, with D possibly being TRBD2 (6 bases). Deletions cut 8 bases from V and 0 bases from J, with 11 bases between. Germline-derived CDR1 and CDR2 are KGHDR and SFDVKD. The CDR3 is made up of 14 amino acids. In DNA form, the CDR3 reads TGTGCCACCATGGGGGGACCCAGCACAGATACGCAGTATTTT. This translates into CATMGGPSTDTQYF.

V usage is TRBV6-5 and J usage is TRBJ1-1; D is undetermined. With 2 bases removed from V and 4 bases from J, the gap between germline ends came to 11 bases. CDR3 size: 14 residues. Per germline, CDR1 MNHEY and CDR2 SVGAGI. The CDR3 DNA reads TGTGCCAGCAGTTACACCACACTGAGCACTGAAGCTTTCTTT. As protein: CASSYTTLSTEAFF.

The CDR3 bases are TGTGCCAGCACCCAAAGCCGGGGGACCGGGGAGCTGTTTTTT. Its translation is CASTQSRGTGELFF. The chain couples TRBV6-1 to TRBJ2-2; the D gene is possibly TRBD2 (6 bases). Germline V lookup: CDR1 MNHNS, CDR2 SASEGT. The CDR3 loop spans 14 amino acids. V was clipped by 7 bases and J by 5 bases, with 14 bases between them.

The gene calls are TRBV5-1 and TRBJ2-3; D is uncertain. Germline lookup yields CDR1 SGHRS and CDR2 YFSETQ. This CDR3 has 14 amino acids. Trimming removed 0 bases at V and 6 bases at J, with 11 bases between. This chain's CDR3 is CASSLADLGDTQYF. The DNA of the CDR3 is TGCGCCAGCAGCTTGGCGGACCTCGGCGATACGCAGTATTTT.

In this sample, this clonotype turned up a few times. The chain links TRBV15 to TRBJ1-2, with no clear D. Germline assignment: CDR1 LNHNV and CDR2 YYDKDF (reference sequence). This CDR3 is built from 15 residues. V gave up 0 bases and J gave up 4 bases, with 12 bases separating them. DNA for the CDR3: TGTGCCACCAGCAGAGACAGAGAGAAAACCTATGGCTACACCTTC. This translates into CATSRDREKTYGYTF.

The chain has TRBV10-1 and TRBJ2-7, with 11 bases aligning to TRBD1. There are 15 residues in the CDR3. V dropped 3 bases and J dropped 4; count of bases not matched to a gene: 5. Per germline, CDR1 WNHNN and CDR2 SYGVQD (reference sequence). CDR3 amino acids: CASSDWTGGKYEQYF. CDR3 coding DNA: TGCGCCAGCAGTGATTGGACAGGGGGCAAATACGAGCAGTACTTC.

The V and J genes are TRBV20-1 and TRBJ1-2; 11 bases map to TRBD1. In germline, CDR1 is DFQATT, CDR2 SNEGSKA (reference sequence). V lost 0 bases and J lost 8; bases outside the gene matches: 8. The length of the CDR3 is 15 residues. CDR3 residues: CSARERTGGAGGYTF. In nucleotides, the CDR3 is TGCAGTGCTAGAGAGAGGACAGGGGGCGCGGGAGGCTACACCTTC.

V is TRBV5-1 and J is TRBJ1-2; D remains ambiguous. This CDR3 is 14 amino acids long. Trimming took off 3 bases at V and 2 bases at J, with 11 bases between the two ends. Germline V gene lookup returns CDR1 SGHRS and CDR2 YFSETQ. In DNA, the CDR3 is TGCGCCAGCAGCTCAGTCGGCGGCAACTATGGCTACACCTTC. Protein product: CASSSVGGNYGYTF.

In this sample, this clonotype turned up a few times. One junction end does not reproduce the germline sequence, and a read error may be involved. The J gene is TRBJ2-7, the V gene TRBV10-1; D gene uncertain. Germline lookup yields CDR1 WNHNN and CDR2 SYGVQD (reference sequence). This CDR3 is built from 14 residues. The CDR3 loop is CASTTPGPSCEQYF. CDR3 DNA sequence: TGCGCCAGCACCACCCCCGGACCCTCCTGCGAGCAGTACTTC.

This clonotype was seen a single time. The gene calls are TRBV9 and TRBJ1-1; maybe TRBD1 (5 bases). Germline V gene sequence: CDR1 SGDLS, CDR2 YYNGEE. Trimming stripped 0 bases from V and 5 bases from J, with 8 bases between. This CDR3 has 13 residues. CDR3 sequence (DNA): TGTGCCAGCAGCGTAGGAACAGGTACTGAAGCTTTCTTT. Its protein product is CASSVGTGTEAFF.

The CDR3 sequence: CASSLAGVLYEQYF. CDR3 nucleotide sequence: TGCGCCAGCAGCTTGGCCGGCGTCCTCTACGAGCAGTACTTC. V usage is TRBV5-1 and J usage is TRBJ2-7; D gene uncertain. The V and J ends lost 0 bases and 3 bases respectively, with 10 bases between them. CDR1 SGHRS and CDR2 YFSETQ come from the germline V gene. The CDR3 has 14 residues.

CDR3 sequence (DNA): TGTGCCAGCAGCGGGCTACTAGATAATGAGCAGTTCTTC. It encodes CASSGLLDNEQFF. V usage is TRBV11-3 and J usage is TRBJ2-1, with D possibly being TRBD2 (5 bases). This CDR3 has 13 residues. Trimming pared 5 bases from V and 7 bases from J, leaving 12 bases between. From germline, CDR1 is SGHNT and CDR2 YENEEA.

The chain carries TRBV10-3 and TRBJ2-3, with 10 bases aligning to TRBD2. This CDR3 has 14 residues. J lost 5 bases, V lost 9 bases, and 8 bases had no gene match. The germline CDR1 and CDR2 sequences are ENHRY and SYGVKD. The CDR3, as DNA: TGTGCCATGCGGGCTAGCGGGGGCCAAGATACGCAGTATTTT. Residues: CAMRASGGQDTQYF.

The CDR3 is CASTDQVNTEAFF. CDR3 nucleotides: TGCGCCAGCACGGACCAGGTGAACACTGAAGCTTTCTTT. V is TRBV5-1 and J is TRBJ1-1; D remains ambiguous. The CDR3 is 13 amino acids. Germline assignment: CDR1 SGHRS and CDR2 YFSETQ. The V end was cut by 6 bases, the J end by 0 bases, with 9 bases between.

This clonotype was seen a few times. The chain recombines TRBV2 with TRBJ1-2, with D possibly TRBD1 on 5 matching bases. With 4 bases removed from V and 4 bases from J, the gap between germline ends came to 13 bases. Germline V gene sequence: CDR1 SNHLY, CDR2 FYNNEI. This CDR3 spans 14 amino acids. The CDR3 protein is CASSGPGRGYGYTF. The CDR3, as DNA: TGTGCCAGCAGTGGGCCAGGGAGGGGCTATGGCTACACCTTC. The full variable domain, with the rest looked up from reference TRBV2 and TRBJ1-2, is EPEVTQTPSHQVTQMGQEVILRCVPISNHLYFYWYRQILGQKVEFLVSFYNNEISEKSEIFDDQFSVERPDGSNFTLKIRSTKLEDSAMYFCASSGPGRGYGYTFGSGTRLTVV.

This clonotype was recorded only once. V gene TRBV24-1 combines with J gene TRBJ1-1; D ambiguous. The CDR3 spans 12 residues. The germline V gene encodes CDR1 KGHDR and CDR2 SFDVKD. V was trimmed by 5 bases and J by 1 base, leaving 4 bases between them. The DNA for the CDR3 is TGTGCCACCAGTGGACCGAACACTGAAGCTTTCTTT. Encoded protein: CATSGPNTEAFF.

This sequence joins TRBV3-1 and TRBJ2-2; D unresolved. The CDR3 loop spans 17 amino acids. From germline, CDR1 is LGHDT and CDR2 YNNKEL (reference sequence). V lost 2 bases to trimming and J lost 1 base, with 14 bases between them. CDR3 coding DNA: TGTGCCAGCAGCCAATCTAGGCAGCCCTTGAACACCGGGGAGCTGTTTTTT. Translating gives CASSQSRQPLNTGELFF.

This clonotype was observed a handful of times. J is TRBJ2-3 and V is TRBV11-3; 10 bases agree with TRBD1. V trimming: 5 bases; J trimming: 4 bases; junction bases outside the gene matches: 9. In germline, CDR1 is SGHNT, CDR2 YENEEA. The CDR3 totals 16 residues. In DNA form, the CDR3 reads TGTGCCAGCAGCCCGGGAGACAGGGGGCGATCAGATACGCAGTATTTT. This translates into CASSPGDRGRSDTQYF.

This clonotype was seen a handful of times. The rearrangement uses TRBV19 and TRBJ2-7; D might be TRBD2 (5 bases). The V gene's germline CDR1 is LNHDA and CDR2 SQIVND (reference sequence). V lost 5 bases and J lost 2, with 16 bases in between. CDR3 size: 15 residues. Here the CDR3 DNA reads TGTGCCAGTAGTTTGCCAGCTAGAGGGACCTACGAGCAGTACTTC. This gives the protein CASSLPARGTYEQYF.